This T cell receptor (beta chain) was sequenced for a study of T cell responses to AZD1222 COVID-19 vaccine. Study-level findings and limits: Repertoires were sampled only after the peak T cell response.

Only in-frame clones appear in the TCRdb table, and some are missing; sequencing was by immunoSEQ multiplex PCR. This table has roughly 150,000 clones, 85% to 95% appearing once. A single count supports this clone. The antigen remains undetermined. V lost 3 bases, J lost 3 bases, and 12 bases lay in between. CDR1 is SNHLY and CDR2 is FYNNEI in the germline V gene. The CDR3 covers 15 residues. The sequence was collected from an adult in good health. Sequences were derived from peripheral blood, sampled on day 0 of AZD1222 vaccination. The chain combines TRBV2 with TRBJ1-5; no definite D call. The CDR3 sequence: CASSEVRPNNQPQHF. The CDR3 bases are TGTGCCAGCAGTGAGGTGCGCCCTAACAATCAGCCCCAGCATTTT.